The 32 T cell receptor beta chains reported below all come from one sample, sequenced in a study of technical replicates of blood from a few donors. Libraries were prepared by immunoSEQ multiplex PCR; TCRdb keeps only in-frame clonotypes and omits some of them. The repertoire holds around 62,000 clones, with roughly 98% as singletons. The specimen sequenced was T cells isolated from PBMCs. The source is a human donor in good health.

The chain has TRBV6-6 and TRBJ2-3, with 10 nucleotides matching TRBD2. The CDR3 consists of 14 residues. V dropped 6 bases and J dropped 4; count of bases not matched to a gene: 4. Germline V gives CDR1 MNHNY, CDR2 SVGAGI (reference sequence). CDR3 DNA: TGTGCCAGCAGCCCTAGCGGGAGCGCAGATACGCAGTATTTT. It specifies CASSPSGSADTQYF.

The chain combines TRBV7-9 with TRBJ2-3, with 10 bases fitting TRBD2. Germline values: CDR1 SEHNR, CDR2 FQNEAQ (reference sequence). Losses at the gene ends were 5 bases for V and 3 bases for J; bases not matched to a gene: 5. The CDR3 has 15 residues. DNA for the CDR3: TGTGCCAGCAGCCTTAGCGGGAGGCGGACAGATACGCAGTATTTT. It codes for CASSLSGRRTDTQYF.

V is TRBV11-2 and J is TRBJ2-1; D might be TRBD2 (7 bases). This CDR3 has 15 amino acids. Germline CDR1 and CDR2: SGHAT and FQNNGV. V gave up 0 bases and J gave up 5 bases, with 11 bases separating them. The CDR3 is CASSLDRGGHNEQFF. In DNA form, the CDR3 reads TGTGCCAGCAGCTTAGACCGCGGGGGCCACAATGAGCAGTTCTTC.

The chain has TRBV15 and TRBJ2-7; TRBD1 matches 7 bases. This CDR3 has 13 amino acids. The V and J ends lost 3 bases and 2 bases, in that order; junction bases with no gene match: 1. CDR1 and CDR2 (germline): LNHNV, YYDKDF (reference sequence). The CDR3 coding sequence is TGTGCCACCAGCAGGACAGGGACCTACGAGCAGTACTTC. This translates into CATSRTGTYEQYF.

The genes are TRBV27 and TRBJ1-5; 8 bases match TRBD1. With V trimmed by 4 bases and J by 7 bases, 18 bases remained unmatched. CDR1 is MNHEY, CDR2 SMNVEV, per germline (reference sequence). The CDR3 loop spans 18 amino acids. CDR3 sequence reads: CASSSSPKQGVFGQPQHF. CDR3 in DNA: TGTGCCAGCAGTTCATCACCCAAACAGGGGGTGTTTGGACAGCCCCAGCATTTT.

The chain employs TRBV10-3 and TRBJ1-5; D unclear. Germline V gene data show CDR1 as ENHRY and CDR2 as SYGVKD. V shed 2 bases and J shed 6 bases, with 11 bases lying between them. The CDR3 loop spans 14 amino acids. The CDR3 bases are TGTGCCATCAGTGAGGGCGGGTTCGCTCAGCCCCAGCATTTT. It translates to CAISEGGFAQPQHF.

The chain is built from TRBV28 and TRBJ1-4; TRBD1 matches at 9 bases. Trimming at V came to 1 base and at J to 4 bases, leaving 4 bases not matched to a gene. The V gene's germline CDR1 is MDHEN and CDR2 SYDVKM. The CDR3 runs to 16 residues. CDR3 sequence (DNA): TGTGCCAGCAGTTTATCGGGACAGGGTCTTAATGAAAAACTGTTTTTT. It is translated as CASSLSGQGLNEKLFF.

V usage is TRBV4-1 and J usage is TRBJ1-6; 10 bases are a match to TRBD1. The CDR3 totals 18 residues. The V gene's germline CDR1 is MGHRA and CDR2 YSYEKL. The trim removed 0 bases at V and 10 bases at J, leaving 12 bases unmatched. The CDR3 DNA reads as TGCGCCAGCAGCCAAGACTTCGGGACAGGGGTTGTGTGGTCACCCCTCCACTTT. It encodes CASSQDFGTGVVWSPLHF.

For the CDR3, the DNA is TGTGCCAGCAGCACCTGGACAGGGAGGGAAGAGACCCAGTACTTC. Translation: CASSTWTGREETQYF. This rearrangement joins TRBV11-2 to TRBJ2-5; TRBD1 is a possible D gene (8 bases). Germline V gene data show CDR1 as SGHAT and CDR2 as FQNNGV. This CDR3 spans 15 amino acids. V was trimmed by 5 bases and J by 3 bases, leaving 16 bases between them.

The rearrangement links TRBV5-4 to TRBJ2-7; maybe TRBD1 (6 bases). Trimming took off 0 bases at V and 5 bases at J, with 12 bases between the two ends. Germline CDR1 SGHNT, CDR2 YYREEE (reference sequence). This CDR3 has 14 residues. CDR3 residues: CASSLVVGAHEQYF. The CDR3 bases are TGTGCCAGCAGCTTGGTGGTGGGGGCACACGAGCAGTACTTC.

The chain couples TRBV9 to TRBJ2-1, with 7 bases identical to TRBD2. V shed 5 bases, J shed 0 bases, and the junction held 2 bases outside the gene matches. Germline CDR1 and CDR2: SGDLS and YYNGEE. CDR3 size: 14 residues. The CDR3 here is CASSREVSYNEQFF. CDR3 sequence (DNA): TGTGCCAGCAGTCGGGAGGTCTCCTACAATGAGCAGTTCTTC.

The rearrangement links TRBV5-6 to TRBJ1-4; 8 bases align to TRBD1. V was pared by 4 bases and J by 8 bases, with 7 bases of the junction left unmatched. This CDR3 is built from 14 residues. Germline CDR1 reads SGHDT; CDR2 reads YYEEEE. The CDR3 here is CASSLGQGGEKLFF. The CDR3 DNA sequence: TGTGCCAGCAGCCTAGGACAGGGAGGAGAAAAACTGTTTTTT.

V gene TRBV7-8 combines with J gene TRBJ1-1; no clear D gene. Germline CDR1 is SGHVS and CDR2 is FQNEAQ. The V and J ends lost 5 bases and 1 base respectively, with 11 bases between them. This CDR3 is built from 14 residues. The CDR3 DNA reads TGTGCCAGCAGCCCATTCGTAGCGAACACTGAAGCTTTCTTT. Its protein product is CASSPFVANTEAFF.

The chain carries TRBV6-1 and TRBJ1-1; 7 bases agree with TRBD1. This CDR3 spans 18 amino acids. Germline CDR1 reads MNHNS; CDR2 reads SASEGT. Unmatched junction bases numbered 14, after V lost 3 bases and J lost 1 base. DNA for the CDR3: TGTGCCAGCAGTGACCCCCCAGGGGGTTTTATGTGGAACACTGAAGCTTTCTTT. Encoded protein: CASSDPPGGFMWNTEAFF.

The chain has TRBV7-2 and TRBJ1-5; D call uncertain. The CDR3 is 12 residues long. The V and J ends lost 4 bases and 10 bases respectively, with 11 bases between them. Germline CDR1 and CDR2: SGHTA and FQGNSA. The CDR3 loop reads CASSSNLRPQHF. In DNA, the CDR3 is TGTGCCAGCAGCTCAAATCTACGCCCCCAGCATTTT.

This chain joins TRBV19 and TRBJ1-2; D is unclear. The length of the CDR3 is 11 residues. Germline CDR1 and CDR2: LNHDA and SQIVND (reference sequence). V was clipped by 5 bases and J by 10 bases, with 11 bases between them. The CDR3 reads CASSLQTSYTF. For the CDR3, the DNA is TGTGCCAGTAGTCTACAGACATCCTACACCTTC.

The chain is built from TRBV29-1 and TRBJ2-1, with 12 bases that match TRBD2. Germline V CDR1 and CDR2: SQVTM, ANQGSEA. Germline trimming cut 7 bases from V and 3 bases from J; bases unmatched to any gene: 10. The CDR3 runs to 16 residues. The CDR3 DNA reads as TGCAGCGCCGGCGGACTAGCGGGACTCTTCTACAATGAGCAGTTCTTC. Translating it yields CSAGGLAGLFYNEQFF.

V is TRBV12-5 and J is TRBJ2-5, with 15 bases that match TRBD2. In germline, CDR1 is LGHNT, CDR2 FRNRAP. The V segment lost 7 bases and the J segment 9 bases; nucleotides outside the gene matches: 21. The CDR3 is 19 residues long. The CDR3: CASAPIGTSGGLADVPQYF. Here the CDR3 DNA reads TGTGCTAGTGCTCCAATCGGGACTAGCGGGGGGCTGGCCGATGTGCCCCAGTACTTC.

DNA for the CDR3: TGTGCCAGCAGTCTACTAGCGAGCACAGATACGCAGTATTTT. Residues: CASSLLASTDTQYF. The rearrangement joins TRBV6-6 to TRBJ2-3, with TRBD2 matching 7 bases. V lost 5 bases and J lost 0; bases outside the gene matches: 2. The CDR3 runs 14 residues. CDR1 is MNHNY and CDR2 is SVGAGI in the germline V gene (reference sequence).

The gene calls are TRBV5-1 and TRBJ2-5; 7 positions match TRBD2. Germline loops: CDR1 SGHRS, CDR2 YFSETQ. The CDR3 runs to 15 residues. The ends lost 2 bases at V and 2 bases at J; junction bases unmatched: 6. Here the CDR3 DNA reads TGCGCCAGCAGCTTATCCGGGACTAAGCAAGAGACCCAGTACTTC. Its translation: CASSLSGTKQETQYF.

The table lists this clone with a few counts. The J gene is TRBJ2-7, the V gene TRBV28; TRBD2 might be the D (6 bases). Trimming took 7 bases from V and 4 from J, leaving 20 bases between them. Germline V gene lookup returns CDR1 MDHEN and CDR2 SYDVKM. The CDR3 loop spans 15 amino acids. The CDR3 bases are TGTGCCAGCACAAAGGGACTCCCCGTTATATACGAGCAGTACTTC. It encodes CASTKGLPVIYEQYF.

The rearrangement uses TRBV29-1 and TRBJ2-7; 8 positions agree with TRBD2. CDR1 and CDR2 (germline): SQVTM, ANQGSEA. V shed 6 bases, J shed 3 bases, and the junction held 13 bases outside the gene matches. The CDR3 has 15 residues. The CDR3 nucleotides read TGCAGCGTCGACACCCGGGGGGGTGAGGTCTACGAGCAGTACTTC. Translation: CSVDTRGGEVYEQYF.

The genes are TRBV5-1 and TRBJ1-5; D is ambiguous. This CDR3 has 13 amino acids. V lost 0 bases and J lost 12, with 13 bases in between. CDR1 and CDR2 (germline): SGHRS, YFSETQ. CDR3 region: CASSLAGRFLQHF. DNA of the CDR3: TGCGCCAGCAGCTTGGCAGGCCGTTTCCTCCAGCATTTT.

The genes are TRBV5-6 and TRBJ2-5; 8 positions match TRBD2. This CDR3 comprises 14 residues. V gave up 2 bases and J gave up 2 bases; unmatched junction bases: 2. Germline-derived CDR1 and CDR2 are SGHDT and YYEEEE. The CDR3 region is CASSLTSGQETQYF. CDR3 DNA sequence: TGTGCCAGCAGCTTAACTAGCGGACAAGAGACCCAGTACTTC. Full variable domain (remainder filled in from reference TRBV5-6 and TRBJ2-5): DAGVTQSPTHLIKTRGQQVTLRCSPKSGHDTVSWYQQALGQGPQFIFQYYEEEERQRGNFPDRFSGHQFPNYSSELNVNALLLGDSALYLCASSLTSGQETQYFGPGTRLLVL.

The chain links TRBV12-5 to TRBJ2-3, with 9 positions matching TRBD1. CDR1 is LGHNT and CDR2 is FRNRAP in the germline V gene. There are 18 residues in the CDR3. The J segment lost 2 bases and the V segment lost 2 bases, leaving 11 bases of the junction unmatched. CDR3 nucleotide sequence: TGTGCTAGTGGTTTGACCCGGACAGGGGAGGGGACCACAGATACGCAGTATTTT. This codes for CASGLTRTGEGTTDTQYF.

V is TRBV21-1 and J is TRBJ2-4; TRBD1, the table's D call, lacks a check against the DNA. TRBV21-1 is described as a pseudogene. This CDR3 is built from 14 residues. The CDR3 coding sequence is TGTGCCAGCAGCGATACAGGGGGGAGGAACATTCAGTACTTC. This gives the protein CASSDTGGRNIQYF.

The chain employs TRBV4-1 and TRBJ1-2, with D perhaps matching TRBD1 (5 bases). The germline V gene encodes CDR1 MGHRA and CDR2 YSYEKL. V lost 0 bases, J lost 2 bases, and 16 bases lay in between. CDR3 length equals 17 residues. CDR3 amino acids: CASSQDLGTGENYGYTF. In DNA, the CDR3 is TGCGCCAGCAGCCAAGATCTGGGAACAGGTGAGAACTATGGCTACACCTTC.

The J gene is TRBJ2-7, the V gene TRBV6-5; the D gene is possibly TRBD2 (5 bases). CDR3 length: 13 residues. Germline CDR1 reads MNHEY; CDR2 reads SVGAGI. Trimming cost V 4 bases and J 2 bases, with 9 bases left between them. In DNA form, the CDR3 reads TGTGCCAGCAGTTCCGCGGGTCCCTACGAGCAGTACTTC. Translated, it gives CASSSAGPYEQYF.

This clone was observed once. The chain combines TRBV6-5 with TRBJ2-4, with D possibly matching TRBD2 (5 bases). The CDR3 sequence is 14 residues long. Trimming pared 2 bases from V and 5 bases from J, leaving 10 bases between. The germline gives CDR1 MNHEY, CDR2 SVGAGI. This CDR3 is CASSYEGSQNIQYF. DNA for the CDR3: TGTGCCAGCAGTTACGAGGGCTCTCAAAACATTCAGTACTTC.

The chain's CDR3 is CASRPPLAGGNYNEQFF. Written as DNA, the CDR3 is TGTGCCAGCAGGCCCCCACTAGCGGGAGGGAACTACAATGAGCAGTTCTTC. The J gene is TRBJ2-1, the V gene TRBV7-9, with 13 bases matching TRBD2. V was clipped by 6 bases and J by 3 bases; unmatched bases: 8. CDR1 and CDR2 from the germline V gene are SEHNR and FQNEAQ (reference sequence). This CDR3 comprises 17 residues. The whole variable domain, filled in from reference TRBV7-9 and TRBJ2-1, reads DTGVSQNPRHKITKRGQNVTFRCDPISEHNRLYWYRQTLGQGPEFLTYFQNEAQLEKSRLLSDRFSAERPKGSFSTLEIQRTEQGDSAMYLCASRPPLAGGNYNEQFFGPGTRLTVL.

CDR3 loop: CASAWPMNTEAFF. CDR3 DNA: TGCGCCAGCGCTTGGCCCATGAACACTGAAGCTTTCTTT. The V call is TRBV4-1, the J call TRBJ1-1; D gene unclear. V shed 8 bases and J shed 0 bases, with 10 bases lying between them. Per the germline V gene, CDR1 is MGHRA and CDR2 is YSYEKL. The CDR3 is 13 residues long.

The genes are TRBV6-6 and TRBJ1-6; D is unresolved. From germline, CDR1 is MNHNY and CDR2 SVGAGI (reference sequence). V was shortened by 7 bases and J by 7 bases, with 14 bases between the two germline ends. CDR3 length: 14 amino acids. DNA for the CDR3: TGTGCCAGCAATCGCGACATTACCAATTCACCCCTCCACTTT. This gives the protein CASNRDITNSPLHF.